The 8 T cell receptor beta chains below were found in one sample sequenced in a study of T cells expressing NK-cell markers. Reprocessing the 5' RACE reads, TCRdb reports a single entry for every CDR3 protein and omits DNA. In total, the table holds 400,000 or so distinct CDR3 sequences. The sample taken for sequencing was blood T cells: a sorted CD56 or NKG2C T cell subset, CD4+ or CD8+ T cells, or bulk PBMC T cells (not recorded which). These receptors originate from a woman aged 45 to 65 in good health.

Here the CDR3 reads CASRSTGWGGYTF. The chain recombines TRBV5-6 with TRBJ1-2; TCRdb lists TRBD1, though no DNA is available to test this call. Germline CDR1 reads SGHDT; CDR2 reads YYEEEE. The CDR3 sequence is 13 residues long.

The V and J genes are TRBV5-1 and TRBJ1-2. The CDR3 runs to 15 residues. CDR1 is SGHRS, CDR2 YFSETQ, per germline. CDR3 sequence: CASSPFPQVNYGYTF.

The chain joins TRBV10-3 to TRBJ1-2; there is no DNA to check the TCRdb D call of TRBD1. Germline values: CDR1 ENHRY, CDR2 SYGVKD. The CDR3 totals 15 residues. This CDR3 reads CAISDTGAPNYGYTF.

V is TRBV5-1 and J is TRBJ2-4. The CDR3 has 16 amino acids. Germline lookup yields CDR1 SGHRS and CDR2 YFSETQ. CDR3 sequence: CASSLGRSLAKNIQYF. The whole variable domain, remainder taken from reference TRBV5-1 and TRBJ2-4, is KAGVTQTPRYLIKTRGQQVTLSCSPISGHRSVSWYQQTPGQGLQFLFEYFSETQRNKGNFPGRFSGRQFSNSRSEMNVSTLELGDSALYLCASSLGRSLAKNIQYFGAGTRLSVL.

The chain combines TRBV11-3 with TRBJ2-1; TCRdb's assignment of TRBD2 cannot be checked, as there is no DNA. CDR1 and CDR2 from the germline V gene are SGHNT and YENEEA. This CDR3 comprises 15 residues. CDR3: CASRKPGLAGDEQFF.

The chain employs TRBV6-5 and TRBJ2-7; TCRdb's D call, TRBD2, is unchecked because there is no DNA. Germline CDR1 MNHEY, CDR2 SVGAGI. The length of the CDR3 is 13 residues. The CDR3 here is CATKGGTYYEQYF.

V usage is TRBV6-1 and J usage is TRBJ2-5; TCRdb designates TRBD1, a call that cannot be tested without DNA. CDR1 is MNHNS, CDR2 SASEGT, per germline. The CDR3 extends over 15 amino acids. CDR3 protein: CASSEARGMSETQYF.

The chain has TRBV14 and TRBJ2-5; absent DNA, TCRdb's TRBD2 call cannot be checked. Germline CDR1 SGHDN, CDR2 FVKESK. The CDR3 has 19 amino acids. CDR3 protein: CASSQGVLGVAGEQETQYF.